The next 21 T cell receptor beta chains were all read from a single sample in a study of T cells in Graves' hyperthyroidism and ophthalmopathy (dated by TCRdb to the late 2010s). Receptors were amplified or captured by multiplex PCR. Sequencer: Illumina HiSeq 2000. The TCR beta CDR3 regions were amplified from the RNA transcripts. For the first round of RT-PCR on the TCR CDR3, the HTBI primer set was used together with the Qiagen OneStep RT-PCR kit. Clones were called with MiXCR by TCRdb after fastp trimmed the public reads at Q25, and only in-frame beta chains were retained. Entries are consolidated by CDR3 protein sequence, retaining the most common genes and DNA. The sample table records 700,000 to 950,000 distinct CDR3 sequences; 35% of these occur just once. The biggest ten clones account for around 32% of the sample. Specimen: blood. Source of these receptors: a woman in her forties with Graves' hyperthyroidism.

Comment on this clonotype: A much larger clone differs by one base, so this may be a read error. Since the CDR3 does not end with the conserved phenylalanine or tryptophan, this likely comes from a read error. CDR3 sequence (DNA): TGTGCCAGCAGCTTATCCCCCACAGCTCACTATGGCTACACCTAC. Translation gives CASSLSPTAHYGYTY. This sequence joins TRBV11-2 and TRBJ1-2; D unclear. CDR1 SGHAT and CDR2 FQNNGV come from the germline V gene. Trimming shortened V by 2 bases and J by 3 bases, and 13 bases separated the two germline ends. The CDR3 sequence is 15 residues long.

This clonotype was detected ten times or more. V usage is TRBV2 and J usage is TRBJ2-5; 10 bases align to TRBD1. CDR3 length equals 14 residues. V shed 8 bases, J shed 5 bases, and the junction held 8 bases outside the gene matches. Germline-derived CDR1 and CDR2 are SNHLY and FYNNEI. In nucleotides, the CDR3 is TGTGCCAGCTCCCGACAGGGGGCATTTGAGACCCAGTACTTC. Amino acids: CASSRQGAFETQYF. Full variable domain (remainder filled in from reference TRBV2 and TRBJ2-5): EPEVTQTPSHQVTQMGQEVILRCVPISNHLYFYWYRQILGQKVEFLVSFYNNEISEKSEIFDDQFSVERPDGSNFTLKIRSTKLEDSAMYFCASSRQGAFETQYFGPGTRLLVL.

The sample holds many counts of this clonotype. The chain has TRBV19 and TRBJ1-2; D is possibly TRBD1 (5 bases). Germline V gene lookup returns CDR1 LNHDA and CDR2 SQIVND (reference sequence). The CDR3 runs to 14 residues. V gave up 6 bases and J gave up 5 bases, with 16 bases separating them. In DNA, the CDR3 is TGTGCCAGTAGCACCATCGGGGCCACTTATGGCTACACCTTC. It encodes CASSTIGATYGYTF.

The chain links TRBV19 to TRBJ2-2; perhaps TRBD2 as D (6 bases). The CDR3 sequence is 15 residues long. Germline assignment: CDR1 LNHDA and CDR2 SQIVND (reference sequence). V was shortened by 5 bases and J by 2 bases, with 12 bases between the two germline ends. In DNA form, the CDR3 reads TGTGCCAGTAGTCCCCCAGCGGGCAACACCGGGGAGCTGTTTTTT. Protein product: CASSPPAGNTGELFF.

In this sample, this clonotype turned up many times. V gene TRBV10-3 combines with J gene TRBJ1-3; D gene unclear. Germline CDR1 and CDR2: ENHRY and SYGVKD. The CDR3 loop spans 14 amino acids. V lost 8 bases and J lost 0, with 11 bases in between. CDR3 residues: CAISYGSSGNTIYF. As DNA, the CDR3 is TGTGCCATCTCGTATGGAAGCTCTGGAAACACCATATATTTT.

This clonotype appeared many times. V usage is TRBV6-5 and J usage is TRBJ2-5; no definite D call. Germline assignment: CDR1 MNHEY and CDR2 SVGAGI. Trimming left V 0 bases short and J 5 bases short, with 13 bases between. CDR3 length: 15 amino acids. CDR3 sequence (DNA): TGTGCCAGCAGTTACTCAAGGGATGGATCGGAGACCCAGTACTTC. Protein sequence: CASSYSRDGSETQYF.

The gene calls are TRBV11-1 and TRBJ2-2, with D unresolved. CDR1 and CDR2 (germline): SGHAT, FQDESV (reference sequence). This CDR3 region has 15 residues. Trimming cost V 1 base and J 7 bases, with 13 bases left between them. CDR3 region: CASSLVKGLNGELFF. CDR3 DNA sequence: TGTGCCAGCAGCTTAGTCAAGGGCCTTAACGGGGAGCTGTTTTTT.

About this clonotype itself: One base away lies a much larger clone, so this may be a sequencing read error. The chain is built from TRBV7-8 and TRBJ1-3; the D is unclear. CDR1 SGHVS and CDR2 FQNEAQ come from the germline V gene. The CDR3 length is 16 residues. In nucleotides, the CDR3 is TGTGCCAGCAGCTTAGTTCACGAAAAGACTGGAAACACCGTATATTTT. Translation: CASSLVHEKTGNTVYF.

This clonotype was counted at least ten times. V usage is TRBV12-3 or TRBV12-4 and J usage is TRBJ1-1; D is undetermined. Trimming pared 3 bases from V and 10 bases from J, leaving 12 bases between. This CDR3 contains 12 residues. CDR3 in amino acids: CASSFEGLGAFF. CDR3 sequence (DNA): TGTGCCAGCAGTTTTGAAGGTCTAGGAGCTTTCTTT.

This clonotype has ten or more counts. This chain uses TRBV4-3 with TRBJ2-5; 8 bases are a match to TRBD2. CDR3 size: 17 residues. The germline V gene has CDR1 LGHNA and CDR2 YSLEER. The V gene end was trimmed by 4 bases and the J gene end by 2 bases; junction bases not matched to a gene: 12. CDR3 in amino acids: CASSPGGGRIQQETQYF. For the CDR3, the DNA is TGCGCCAGCAGCCCTGGGGGCGGGAGGATCCAACAAGAGACCCAGTACTTC.

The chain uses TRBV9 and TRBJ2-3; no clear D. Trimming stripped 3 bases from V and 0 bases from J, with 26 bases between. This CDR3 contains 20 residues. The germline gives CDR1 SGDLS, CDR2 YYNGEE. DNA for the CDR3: TGTGCCAGCAGCGAACGGGTCAGAGATAAACCGACCGGTAGCACAGATACGCAGTATTTT. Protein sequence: CASSERVRDKPTGSTDTQYF.

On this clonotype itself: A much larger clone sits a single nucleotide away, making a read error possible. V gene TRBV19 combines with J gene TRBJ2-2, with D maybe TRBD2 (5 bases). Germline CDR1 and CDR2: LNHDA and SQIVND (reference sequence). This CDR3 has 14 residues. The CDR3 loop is CASSPQSNTGELLF. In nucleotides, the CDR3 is TGTGCCAGCAGCCCTCAGTCGAACACCGGGGAGCTGCTTTTT.

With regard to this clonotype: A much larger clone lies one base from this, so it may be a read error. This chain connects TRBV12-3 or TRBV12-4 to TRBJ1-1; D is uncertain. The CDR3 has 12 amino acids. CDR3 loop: CANSFGTYGFFF. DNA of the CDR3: TGTGCCAACAGTTTCGGAACCTATGGGTTTTTCTTT.

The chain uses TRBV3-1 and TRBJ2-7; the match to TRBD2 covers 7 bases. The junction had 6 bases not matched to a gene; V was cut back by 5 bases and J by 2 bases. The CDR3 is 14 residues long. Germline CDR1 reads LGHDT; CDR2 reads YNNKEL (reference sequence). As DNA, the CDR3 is TGTGCCAGCAGCGTACGCCGGGAGGCCTACGAGCAGTACTTC. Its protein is CASSVRREAYEQYF.

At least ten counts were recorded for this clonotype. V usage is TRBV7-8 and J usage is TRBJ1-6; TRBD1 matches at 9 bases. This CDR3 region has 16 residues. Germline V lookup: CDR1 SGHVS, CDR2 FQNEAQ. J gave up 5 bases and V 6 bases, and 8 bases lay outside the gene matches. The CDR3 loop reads CASRRPGTGHNSPLHF. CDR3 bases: TGTGCCAGCAGGCGTCCCGGGACAGGGCATAATTCACCCCTCCACTTT.

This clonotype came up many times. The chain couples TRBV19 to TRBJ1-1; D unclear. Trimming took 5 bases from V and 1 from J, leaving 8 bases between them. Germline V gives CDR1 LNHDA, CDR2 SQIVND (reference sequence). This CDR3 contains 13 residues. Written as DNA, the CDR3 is TGTGCCAGTAGTCCCCGGGCGAACACTGAAGCTTTCTTT. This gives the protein CASSPRANTEAFF.

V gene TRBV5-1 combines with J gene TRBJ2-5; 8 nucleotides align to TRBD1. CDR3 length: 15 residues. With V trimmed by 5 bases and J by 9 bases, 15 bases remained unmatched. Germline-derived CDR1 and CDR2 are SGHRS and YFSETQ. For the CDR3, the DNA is TGCGCCAGCAGTCCCAGGACAGGGTCGGGCCAGGCCCAGTACTTC. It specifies CASSPRTGSGQAQYF. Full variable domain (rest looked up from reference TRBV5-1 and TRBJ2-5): KAGVTQTPRYLIKTRGQQVTLSCSPISGHRSVSWYQQTPGQGLQFLFEYFSETQRNKGNFPGRFSGRQFSNSRSEMNVSTLELGDSALYLCASSPRTGSGQAQYFGPGTRLLVL.

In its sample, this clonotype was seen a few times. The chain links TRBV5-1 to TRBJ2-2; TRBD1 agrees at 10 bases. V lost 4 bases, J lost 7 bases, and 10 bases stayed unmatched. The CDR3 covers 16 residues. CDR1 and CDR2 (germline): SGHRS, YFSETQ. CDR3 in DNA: TGCGCCAGCAGCCTGACAGGGGGCCGGTATGGCGGGGAGCTGTTTTTT. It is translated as CASSLTGGRYGGELFF.

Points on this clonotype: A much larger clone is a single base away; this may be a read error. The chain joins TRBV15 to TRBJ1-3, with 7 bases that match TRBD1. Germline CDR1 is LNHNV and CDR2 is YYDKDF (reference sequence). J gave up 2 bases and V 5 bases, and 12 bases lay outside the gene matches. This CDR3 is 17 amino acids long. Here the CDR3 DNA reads TGTGCCACCAGCGGAGCAACAGGGGTTCTAGCTGGAAACACCATATATTTT. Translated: CATSGATGVLAGNTIYF.

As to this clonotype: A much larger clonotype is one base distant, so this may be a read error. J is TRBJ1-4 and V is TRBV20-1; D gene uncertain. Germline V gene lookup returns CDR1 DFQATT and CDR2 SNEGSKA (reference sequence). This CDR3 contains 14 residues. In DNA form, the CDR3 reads TGCAGTGCTAGAGATCAAGGTGGACGGGAAAAACCGTTTTTT. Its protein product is CSARDQGGREKPFF.

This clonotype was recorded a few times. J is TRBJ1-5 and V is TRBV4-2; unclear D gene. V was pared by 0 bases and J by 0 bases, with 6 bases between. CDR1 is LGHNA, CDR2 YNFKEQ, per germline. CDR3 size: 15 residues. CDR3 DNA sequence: TGTGCCAGCAGCCAAGATCCGGATAGCAATCAGCCCCAGCATTTT. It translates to CASSQDPDSNQPQHF.